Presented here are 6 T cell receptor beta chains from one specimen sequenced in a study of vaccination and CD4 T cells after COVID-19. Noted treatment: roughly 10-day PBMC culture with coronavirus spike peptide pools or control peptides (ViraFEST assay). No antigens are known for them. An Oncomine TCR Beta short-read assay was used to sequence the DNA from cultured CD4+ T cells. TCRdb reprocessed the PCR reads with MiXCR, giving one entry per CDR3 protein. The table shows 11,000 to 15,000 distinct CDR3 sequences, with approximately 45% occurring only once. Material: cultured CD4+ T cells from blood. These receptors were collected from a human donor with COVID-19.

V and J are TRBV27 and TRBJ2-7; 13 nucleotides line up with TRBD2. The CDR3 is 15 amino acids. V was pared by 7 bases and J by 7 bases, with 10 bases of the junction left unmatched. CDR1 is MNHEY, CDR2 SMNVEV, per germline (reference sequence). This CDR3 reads CASIRTSGSRGEQYF. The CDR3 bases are TGTGCCAGCATCCGGACTAGCGGGAGCCGGGGGGAGCAGTACTTC.

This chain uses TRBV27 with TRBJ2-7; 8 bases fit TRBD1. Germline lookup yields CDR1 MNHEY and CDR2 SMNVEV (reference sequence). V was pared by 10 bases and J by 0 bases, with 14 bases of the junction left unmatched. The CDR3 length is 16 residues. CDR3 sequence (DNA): TGTGCCACAGTAGGGCTCGGGGACAGGAGCTCCTACGAGCAGTACTTC. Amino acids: CATVGLGDRSSYEQYF.

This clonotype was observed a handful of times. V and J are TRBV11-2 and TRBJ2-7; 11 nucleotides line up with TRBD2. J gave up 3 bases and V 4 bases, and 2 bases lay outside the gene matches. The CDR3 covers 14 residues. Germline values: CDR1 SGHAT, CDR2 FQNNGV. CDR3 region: CASSSTSGVYEQYF. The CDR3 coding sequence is TGTGCCAGCAGCTCGACTAGCGGGGTCTACGAGCAGTACTTC.

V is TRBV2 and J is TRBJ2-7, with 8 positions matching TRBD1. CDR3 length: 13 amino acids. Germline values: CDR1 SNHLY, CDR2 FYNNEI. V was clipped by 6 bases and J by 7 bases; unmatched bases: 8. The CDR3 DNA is TGTGCCAGCAGAGGGGGACAGGCCGTGGAGCAGTACTTC. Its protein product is CASRGGQAVEQYF. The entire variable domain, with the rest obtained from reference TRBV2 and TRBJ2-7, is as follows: EPEVTQTPSHQVTQMGQEVILRCVPISNHLYFYWYRQILGQKVEFLVSFYNNEISEKSEIFDDQFSVERPDGSNFTLKIRSTKLEDSAMYFCASRGGQAVEQYFGPGTRLTVT.

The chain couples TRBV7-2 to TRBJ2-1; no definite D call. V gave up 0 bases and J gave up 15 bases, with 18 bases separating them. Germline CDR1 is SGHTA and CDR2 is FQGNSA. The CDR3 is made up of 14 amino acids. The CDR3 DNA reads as TGTGCCAGCAGCTTAGCGCTCCTAGTGAGTTGGATGTTCTTC. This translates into CASSLALLVSWMFF.

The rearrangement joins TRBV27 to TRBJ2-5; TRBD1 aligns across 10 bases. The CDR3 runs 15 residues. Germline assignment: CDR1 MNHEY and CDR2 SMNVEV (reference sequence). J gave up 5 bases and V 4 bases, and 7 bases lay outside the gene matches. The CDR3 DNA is TGTGCCAGCAGTTCCCGGACAGGGGGTAGGGAGACCCAGTACTTC. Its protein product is CASSSRTGGRETQYF.